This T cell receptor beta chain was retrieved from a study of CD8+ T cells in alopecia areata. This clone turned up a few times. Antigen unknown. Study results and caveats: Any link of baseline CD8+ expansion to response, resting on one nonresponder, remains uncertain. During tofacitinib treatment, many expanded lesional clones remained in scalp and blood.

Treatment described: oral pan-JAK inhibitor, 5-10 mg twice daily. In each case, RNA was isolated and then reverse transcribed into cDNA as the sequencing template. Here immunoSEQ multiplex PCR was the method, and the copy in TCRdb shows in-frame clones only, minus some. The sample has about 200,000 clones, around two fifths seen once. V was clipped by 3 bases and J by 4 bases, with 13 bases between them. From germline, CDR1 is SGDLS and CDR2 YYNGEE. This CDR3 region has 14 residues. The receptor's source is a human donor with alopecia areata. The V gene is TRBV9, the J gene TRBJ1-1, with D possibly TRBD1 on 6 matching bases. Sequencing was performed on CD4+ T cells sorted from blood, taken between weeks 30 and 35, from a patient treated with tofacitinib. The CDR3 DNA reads TGTGCCAGCAGCGCTGACAGGATAGGCACTGAAGCTTTCTTT. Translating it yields CASSADRIGTEAFF.